This T cell receptor (beta chain) was captured by sequencing in a study of early T cells in non-severe SARS-CoV-2 infection. TCRdb reprocessed the 5' RACE reads via MiXCR and lists one record per CDR3 protein. The sample has tens of thousands of distinct CDR3 sequences; approximately 8.4% are singletons. CDR1 is SGDLS, CDR2 YYNGEE, per germline. The CDR3 length is 14 residues. V was trimmed by 4 bases and J by 0 bases, leaving 10 bases between them. The source of this sequence is an adult who was a healthcare worker with PCR-confirmed SARS-CoV-2 infection or an uninfected control (not recorded which). Sequencing input: whole blood. This chain connects TRBV9 to TRBJ2-5, with D possibly being TRBD1 (5 bases). The CDR3 DNA is TGTGCCAGCAGCACCACAGGACACCAAGAGACCCAGTACTTC. This sequence encodes CASSTTGHQETQYF.